This T cell receptor beta chain was obtained from a study of response to subunit inactivated influenza vaccine. Study-wide findings and caveats: Seasonal influenza vaccination, on each occasion, was suggested by the authors to recruit few new T cells.

With regard to this clonotype: Its specificity is not known.

CDR3 size: 16 residues. In germline, CDR1 is MNHEY, CDR2 SVGAGI. The ends lost 2 bases at V and 8 bases at J; junction bases unmatched: 11. A single record per CDR3 protein comes from TCRdb applying MiXCR to the RT-PCR reads. This repertoire shows 430,000 or so distinct CDR3 sequences, approximately 9.9% found once; its top ten account for around 12%. Sequenced material: PBMCs from blood, taken 40 to 50 days after vaccination. The genes are TRBV6-5 and TRBJ1-4; 7 bases fit TRBD1. The origin of this receptor is a man aged 45-60 years who received an inactivated influenza vaccine. This CDR3 is CASSYALRTGREKLFF. CDR3 coding DNA: TGTGCCAGCAGTTACGCCCTTCGGACAGGTCGGGAAAAACTGTTTTTT.